The source of this T cell receptor beta chain is a study of blood T cell repertoires in COVID-19. Study overall: From the United States, Italy and Spain came samples of acute and convalescent COVID-19. The cDNA or gDNA used as material had been derived from T cells, B-cell-depleted T cells, or PBMCs.

As processed by the authors: Estimated nucleated cell counts came from reference gene primer amplification. Using immunoSEQ multiplex PCR, the repertoire was profiled, and TCRdb retains in-frame clones only, with some absent. The DNA gave D and trimming, while V, J and clone size come from that table. The repertoire holds about 25,000 clones, with more than 65% as singletons. Looked up from germline, CDR1 is SGHTS and CDR2 is YDEGEE. The CDR3 extends over 13 amino acids. The germline V and J ends were trimmed by 0 bases and 6 bases, with 9 bases remaining between them. This sequence originates from a man aged 45-65 years with active or convalescent COVID-19. The chain couples TRBV5-8 to TRBJ2-5; D perhaps matches TRBD2 (5 bases). The sample consisted of peripheral blood. CDR3 nucleotide sequence: TGTGCCAGCAGCTTGGGAGGGATCCAGACCCAGTACTTC. Amino acids: CASSLGGIQTQYF.